Shown below are 2 T cell receptor beta chains from a single sample sequenced in a study of CD8+ T cells in alopecia areata. Once RNA had been extracted, it was reverse transcribed into cDNA to act as the sequencing template. Some clones are missing from TCRdb's copy, which holds only in-frame ones; the method was immunoSEQ multiplex PCR. The sample holds more than 200,000 clones, roughly two thirds seen once. This material consisted of CD4+ T cells sorted from blood, taken at week 0. The receptors were gathered from a human donor with alopecia areata.

This chain connects TRBV29-1 to TRBJ1-1; 9 nucleotides agree with TRBD1. The CDR3 contains 12 residues. With 8 bases clipped from V and 9 bases from J, the junction kept 10 bases outside the gene matches. Germline loops: CDR1 SQVTM, CDR2 ANQGSEA. CDR3 sequence: CSYTGGAEKAFF. The CDR3 nucleotides read TGCAGCTATACAGGGGGCGCGGAGAAAGCTTTCTTT.

The chain employs TRBV4-2 and TRBJ1-1; D is possibly TRBD1 (5 bases). The CDR3 consists of 15 residues. V lost 4 bases to trimming and J lost 1 base, with 13 bases between them. CDR1 and CDR2 (germline): LGHNA, YNFKEQ. The CDR3 DNA reads TGTGCCAGCAGCCTATTCAGGGCGAAGAACACTGAAGCTTTCTTT. It yields the protein CASSLFRAKNTEAFF.